These 2 T cell receptor beta chains came from one sample sequenced in a study of shared clonotypes between healthy human individuals. TCRdb keeps only in-frame clones here, not all; method: immunoSEQ multiplex PCR. The repertoire holds approximately 2.3 million clones, with over 90% as singletons. Sequencing input: naive CD4+ T cells from PBMCs. Sample subset: CD45RA+ positively selected. The source is a man aged 18-30 years in good health. Some clones in this sample may be carry-over from other donors' samples.

The chain couples TRBV18 to TRBJ2-7; 9 nucleotides align to TRBD1. The CDR3 sequence is 15 residues long. Looked up from germline, CDR1 is KGHSH and CDR2 is LQKENI. V shed 5 bases, J shed 4 bases, and the junction held 9 bases outside the gene matches. CDR3 sequence: CASSAFSGTGYEQYF. The CDR3 nucleotides read TGTGCCAGCTCAGCCTTCTCCGGGACAGGGTACGAGCAGTACTTC.

This clone was counted once. The rearrangement joins TRBV2 to TRBJ2-2; the D call may be TRBD1 or TRBD2 (5 bases each). The CDR3 is 15 residues long. CDR1 SNHLY and CDR2 FYNNEI come from the germline V gene. CDR3 region: CASLLGERKTGELFF. For the CDR3, the DNA is TGTGCGAGCTTACTGGGGGAAAGAAAGACCGGGGAGCTGTTTTTT. The full variable domain, in which reference TRBV2 and TRBJ2-2 provide the parts outside the CDR3, is EPEVTQTPSHQVTQMGQEVILRCVPISNHLYFYWYRQILGQKVEFLVSFYNNEISEKSEIFDDQFSVERPDGSNFTLKIRSTKLEDSAMYFCASLLGERKTGELFFGEGSRLTVL.